This T cell receptor beta chain was observed in a study of OX40 agonist ivuxolimab in advanced cancers. The table came from immunoSEQ multiplex PCR; TCRdb's copy has only in-frame clones and leaves some out. Of just under 20,000 clones listed, around four fifths are singletons. This clone was seen a single time. Looked up from germline, CDR1 is MNHEY and CDR2 is SVGAGI. The CDR3 has 13 residues. Between the trimmed V and J ends, which lost 6 bases and 2 bases, there was a span of 10 bases. The genes are TRBV6-5 and TRBJ1-1; D call uncertain. The TCR comes from an adult with an advanced solid tumor such as melanoma, head and neck, liver or kidney cancer. The starting material was CD4+ or CD8+ T cells sorted from blood, obtained in a trial of the OX40 agonist ivuxolimab. The CDR3 region has the DNA TGTGCCAGCAGGAGGGAGGGAAACACTGAAGCTTTCTTT. Translation: CASRREGNTEAFF.